Presented here are 6 T cell receptor beta chains from one specimen sequenced in a study of Graves' ophthalmopathy and Graves' hyperthyroidism. TCR beta CDR3 regions were amplified from RNA transcripts. After a first-round RT-PCR with HTBI primers, a second-round multiplex PCR was run. MiXCR, applied by TCRdb to the multiplex PCR reads, yields one record per CDR3 protein. Seen here are about 1.2 million distinct CDR3 sequences, 35% to 40% observed once, and the top ten hold around 10%. The material sequenced was peripheral blood or thyroid tissue (not recorded which). The receptors were gathered from an adult man with Graves' hyperthyroidism.

The chain is built from TRBV6-6 and TRBJ2-7; the D is unclear. There are 13 residues in the CDR3. V was trimmed by 8 bases and J by 5 bases, leaving 16 bases between them. Looked up from germline, CDR1 is MNHNY and CDR2 is SVGAGI (reference sequence). The CDR3 region is CASSDPSVNEQYF. CDR3 coding DNA: TGTGCCAGCTCCGACCCCAGTGTAAACGAGCAGTACTTC.

A word on this clonotype: One end of the junction is discordant with germline, which a read error may explain. This chain connects TRBV15 to TRBJ1-4, with 8 nucleotides matching TRBD1. In germline, CDR1 is LNHNV, CDR2 YYDKDF (reference sequence). The CDR3 has 10 amino acids. This CDR3 is CATSRSDRVF. The DNA of the CDR3 is TGTGCCACCAGCAGGTCGGACAGGGTTTTT. The full variable domain, completed using reference TRBV15 and TRBJ1-4, is DAMVIQNPRYQVTQFGKPVTLSCSQTLNHNVMYWYQQKSSQAPKLLFHYYDKDFNNEADTPDNFQSRRPNTSFCFLDIRSPGLGDTAMYLCATSRSDRVFGSGTQLSVL.

There are many counts of this clonotype. This chain connects TRBV7-8 to TRBJ1-1; D is possibly TRBD1 (5 bases). V was pared by 3 bases and J by 6 bases, with 11 bases between. The CDR3 has 13 amino acids. The germline CDR1 and CDR2 sequences are SGHVS and FQNEAQ. The CDR3: CASSLGWGAEAFF. The CDR3 nucleotides read TGTGCCAGCAGCTTGGGGTGGGGGGCTGAAGCTTTCTTT. The complete variable domain, with remaining parts taken from reference TRBV7-8 and TRBJ1-1, reads GAGVSQSPRYKVAKRGQDVALRCDPISGHVSLFWYQQALGQGPEFLTYFQNEAQLDKSGLPSDRFFAERPEGSVSTLKIQRTQQEDSAVYLCASSLGWGAEAFFGQGTRLTVV.

This clonotype was seen ten or more times. The chain recombines TRBV7-2 with TRBJ2-5; D might be TRBD2 (6 bases). Germline CDR1 reads SGHTA; CDR2 reads FQGNSA. With 0 bases removed from V and 1 base from J, the gap between germline ends came to 9 bases. The length of the CDR3 is 15 residues. Written as DNA, the CDR3 is TGTGCCAGCAGCTTAGCAGCTAGCGCCCAAGAGACCCAGTACTTC. Translated: CASSLAASAQETQYF.

This chain joins TRBV5-5 and TRBJ2-7, with TRBD2 identical over 10 bases. The CDR3 length is 15 residues. V shed 4 bases and J 4 bases; nucleotides not matched to a gene: 8. Germline CDR1 and CDR2: SGHKS and YYEKEE (reference sequence). The CDR3: CASSQVAGGAYEQYF. The CDR3 coding sequence is TGTGCCAGCAGCCAAGTAGCGGGAGGCGCTTACGAGCAGTACTTC. Supplemented by reference TRBV5-5 and TRBJ2-7, the full variable domain reads DAGVTQSPTHLIKTRGQQVTLRCSPISGHKSVSWYQQVLGQGPQFIFQYYEKEERGRGNFPDRFSARQFPNYSSELNVNALLLGDSALYLCASSQVAGGAYEQYFGPGTRLTVT.

Only a few counts were recorded for this clonotype. J is TRBJ2-6 and V is TRBV6-2 or TRBV6-3; 9 nucleotides line up with TRBD1. After removal of 6 bases from V and 4 bases from J, the junction contained 7 bases not matched to a gene. CDR3 length equals 16 residues. Germline assignment: CDR1 MNHEY and CDR2 SVGEGT. The DNA of the CDR3 is TGTGCCAGCAGAAGCCGGACAGGGGTCGGGGCCAACGTCCTGACTTTC. Translation: CASRSRTGVGANVLTF.